Sequencing of this T cell receptor beta chain was carried out in a study of blood T cell repertoires in COVID-19. At the level of the study: Samples representing acute and convalescent COVID-19 were sourced from the United States, Italy and Spain.

The germline V and J ends were trimmed by 5 bases and 0 bases, with 20 bases remaining between them. The CDR3 covers 19 residues. Looked up from germline, CDR1 is LNHDA and CDR2 is SQIVND (reference sequence). One Seattle source followed patients from active infection through their disease course. Study processing details: Reference gene primer amplification in the assay estimated nucleated cell counts. Some clones are missing from TCRdb's copy, which holds only in-frame ones; the method was immunoSEQ multiplex PCR. For V, J and clone size, that table is used; D and trimming come from the DNA. The sample holds under 450,000 clones, 89% seen once.

The chain has TRBV19 and TRBJ2-6; D might be TRBD1 (7 bases). The source of this sequence is a woman between 40 and 55 years old with COVID-19, enrolled during active disease. The specimen was peripheral blood. The CDR3, as DNA: TGTGCCAGTAGTTGGGAATTTGGAGGGGGCTTCTCTGGGGCCAACGTCCTGACTTTC. This gives the protein CASSWEFGGGFSGANVLTF.